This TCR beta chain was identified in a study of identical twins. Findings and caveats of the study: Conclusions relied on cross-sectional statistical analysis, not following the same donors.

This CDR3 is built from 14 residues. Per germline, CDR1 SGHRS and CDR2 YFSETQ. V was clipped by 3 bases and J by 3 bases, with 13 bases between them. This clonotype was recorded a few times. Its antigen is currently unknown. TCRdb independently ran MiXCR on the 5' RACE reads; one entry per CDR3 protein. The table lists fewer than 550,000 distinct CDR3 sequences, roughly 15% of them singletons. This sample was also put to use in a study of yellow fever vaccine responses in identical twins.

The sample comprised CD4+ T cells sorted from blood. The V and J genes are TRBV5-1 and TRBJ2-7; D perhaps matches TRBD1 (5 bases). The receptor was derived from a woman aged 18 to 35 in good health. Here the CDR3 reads CASSSQGGFYEQYF. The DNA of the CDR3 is TGCGCCAGCAGCTCGCAGGGCGGTTTCTACGAGCAGTACTTC.